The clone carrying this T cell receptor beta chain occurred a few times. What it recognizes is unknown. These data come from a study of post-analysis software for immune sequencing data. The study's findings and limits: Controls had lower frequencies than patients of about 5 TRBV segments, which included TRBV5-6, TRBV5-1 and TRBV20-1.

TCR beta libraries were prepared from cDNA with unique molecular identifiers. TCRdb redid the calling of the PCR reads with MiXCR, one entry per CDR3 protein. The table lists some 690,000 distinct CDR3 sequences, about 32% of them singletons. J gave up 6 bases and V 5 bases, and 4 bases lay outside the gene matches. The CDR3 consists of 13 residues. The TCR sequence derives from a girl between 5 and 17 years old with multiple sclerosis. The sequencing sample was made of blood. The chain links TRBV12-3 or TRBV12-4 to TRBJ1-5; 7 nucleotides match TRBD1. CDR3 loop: CASSLQGTQPQHF. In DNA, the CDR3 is TGTGCCAGCAGTCTACAGGGGACTCAGCCCCAGCATTTT.